This TCR beta chain was recorded in a study of control samples from healthy donors and cancer patients. The repertoire was sequenced with immunoSEQ multiplex PCR; TCRdb's copy has only in-frame clones and lacks some. The sample has 75,000 to 100,000 clones, around nine tenths seen once. The CDR3 spans 16 residues. After removal of 1 base from V and 6 bases from J, the junction contained 9 bases not matched to a gene. Germline CDR1 MNHEY, CDR2 SVGEGT. What was sequenced was blood. The receptor was derived from a human donor in good health. The donor label of this sample is uncertain. This chain joins TRBV6-2 or TRBV6-3 and TRBJ2-1, with TRBD1 matching over 7 bases. In DNA form, the CDR3 reads TGTGCCAGCAGTTACTGGGGACAGCCACCGTTCAATGAGCAGTTCTTC. This translates into CASSYWGQPPFNEQFF.